The clone carrying this T cell receptor beta chain has just a few counts. The antigen is unknown. The source of the sample is a study of long-term antiretroviral therapy in people with HIV. At minimum, one pre-ART and two post-ART PBMC samples were obtained from each donor. This CDR3 is built from 12 residues. CDR1 and CDR2 (germline): SGHTA, FQGNSA. Trimming left V 3 bases short and J 6 bases short, with 9 bases between. General study findings and limits: Diversity rose after ART but stayed below transplant donor controls.

At survey level, the immunoSEQ assay was run in its v3.0 version. Profiled with immunoSEQ multiplex PCR; TCRdb holds only in-frame clones, not every one. The sample has about 21,000 clones, 81% seen once. This sample comprised unsorted PBMCs, obtained 0.1 years before starting antiretroviral therapy. This sequence joins TRBV7-2 and TRBJ2-7, with D possibly matching TRBD2 (5 bases). The TCR sequence derives from a man between 40 and 49 years old with HIV. CDR3 loop: CASSFLGVEQYF. The CDR3, as DNA: TGTGCCAGCAGCTTCCTCGGGGTCGAGCAGTACTTC. The whole variable domain, remainder taken from reference TRBV7-2 and TRBJ2-7, is GAGVSQSPSNKVTEKGKDVELRCDPISGHTALYWYRQSLGQGLEFLIYFQGNSAPDKSGLPSDRFSAERTGGSVSTLTIQRTQQEDSAVYLCASSFLGVEQYFGPGTRLTVT.